This T cell receptor (beta chain) was found in a study of CD8+ T cells in alopecia areata. Turning to the study itself: Treated patients were scored for severity by percent of scalp affected. Findings and caveats of the study: Elevated clonality characterized lesional scalp relative to normal scalp, particularly in alopecia totalis/universalis. The study found tofacitinib significantly decreased scalp clonality and expanded CD8+ clones among the top 100. On tofacitinib, scalp and blood still held many of the expanded lesional clones.

RNA extraction and reverse transcription yielded cDNA as sequencing template. Sequencing used immunoSEQ multiplex PCR; TCRdb keeps in-frame clones, though not all of them. This sample has about 200,000 clones, with 30% to 40% found just once. From germline, CDR1 is GTSNPN and CDR2 SVGIG (reference sequence). The CDR3 has 12 residues. The trim removed 4 bases at V and 3 bases at J, leaving 2 bases unmatched. The treatment here: oral pan-JAK inhibitor, 5-10 mg twice daily. This clone has a handful of counts. Its antigen is still unknown. The clonotype was recovered from a human donor with alopecia areata. The rearrangement links TRBV30 to TRBJ2-7; 8 nucleotides line up with TRBD1. The specimen was CD4+ T cells sorted from blood, collected at approximately week 34, from a patient treated with tofacitinib. CDR3 sequence reads: CAWTTGVYEQYF. The DNA of the CDR3 is TGTGCCTGGACGACAGGGGTCTACGAGCAGTACTTC.